This T cell receptor (beta chain) stems from a study of blood T cell repertoires in COVID-19 (dated by TCRdb to about 2020). For the wider study: Samples covering the acute and convalescent phases of COVID-19 were provided by collaborators in the United States, Italy and Spain. The prospective study material was composed of cDNA or gDNA derived from T cells, B-cell-depleted T cells, or PBMCs. The dataset comprised deeply sampled blood TCRbeta repertoires from subjects exposed to, actively infected with, or recovered from COVID-19. A freely available public database, intended as a resource for researchers studying the immune response to SARS-CoV-2, is where the repertoires were released. Samples were obtained from the ongoing ImmuneRACE study (first 160 participants) and from over a thousand subjects provided by 6 global collaborators. A de-identified subject ID, COVID-19 status, age in years and sex were almost always included in the sample metadata. Where available, HLA class I and class II types were taken from metadata supplied by the sample provider and were not determined by assay-based typing. The investigation overall reported the following: The amount of clinical and demographic metadata varied by source and participant and was provided uncurated.

A word on this clone: Its antigen remains unidentified. Base qualities are not provided; no much larger clone lies one nucleotide away.

Whole blood was collected in K2EDTA tubes by collaborating institutions according to the institutions' own protocols. For TCRbeta analysis, collaborators shipped samples as frozen whole blood, isolated PBMCs, or DNA extracted from either of those sample types. TCRbeta CDR3 regions were amplified from genomic DNA using the immunoSEQ Assay, a bias-controlled multiplex PCR. Per the authors' processing: The number of nucleated cells in each sample was estimated from the amplification of reference gene primers within the assay. To quantify the absolute abundance of each unique TCRbeta CDR3 rearrangement, sequence reads were collapsed and filtered. For each sample, productive Simpson clonality was calculated as the square root of Simpson's diversity index across productive rearrangements. TCRdb obtained this table from immuneACCESS and retained in-frame rearrangements with V and J assigned. These tables miss some clones; where compared with another copy, unresolved V genes account for less than half of the shortfall, and the remainder is unexplained. D and trimming were read from the DNA, whereas the V and J calls and clone size are those reported in that table. For this sample the table gives about 190,000 clones, of which about 88% were detected only once. The top ten constitute around 1.2% of the sample.

The receptor comes from a young man with acute or convalescent COVID-19. Sequencing was carried out using peripheral blood.

CDR3 sequence: CASSPGTVMNTEAFF. In nucleotide form, the sequence is TGTGCCAGCAGCCCAGGGACAGTCATGAACACTGAAGCTTTCTTT. The chain uses TRBV7-8 and TRBJ1-1, with TRBD1 identical over 7 junction bases. CDR1 and CDR2 were assigned from the germline V gene as SGHVS and FQNEAQ. V is cut back by 5 bases and J by 0 bases, with 6 bases in the junction unmatched. The CDR3 covers 15 residues, taking in both the cysteine and the phenylalanine. Only the CDR3 DNA stays, 45 bases, in frame from base 1.